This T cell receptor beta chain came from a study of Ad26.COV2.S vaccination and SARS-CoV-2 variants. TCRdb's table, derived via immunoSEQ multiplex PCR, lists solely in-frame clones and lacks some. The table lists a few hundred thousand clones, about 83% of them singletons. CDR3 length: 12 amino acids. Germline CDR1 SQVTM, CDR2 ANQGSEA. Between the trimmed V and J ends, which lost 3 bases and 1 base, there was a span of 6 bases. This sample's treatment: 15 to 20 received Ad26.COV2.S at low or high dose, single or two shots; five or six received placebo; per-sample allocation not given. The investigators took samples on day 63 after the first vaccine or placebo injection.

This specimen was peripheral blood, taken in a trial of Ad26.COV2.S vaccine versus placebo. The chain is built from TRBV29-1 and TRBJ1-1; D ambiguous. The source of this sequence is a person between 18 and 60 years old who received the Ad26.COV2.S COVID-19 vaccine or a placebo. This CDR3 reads CSVDRRNTEAFF. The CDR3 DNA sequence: TGCAGCGTTGACCGGCGGAACACTGAAGCTTTCTTT.